This is a list of T cell receptor beta chains from one sample in a study of T cell responses to AZD1222 COVID-19 vaccine. Produced via immunoSEQ multiplex PCR; TCRdb's table is partial and in-frame only. The profile shows some 140,000 clones, about 92% of them singletons. Sequences were derived from peripheral blood, sampled on day 0 of AZD1222 vaccination. These receptor sequences come from an adult in good health. CDR3s include the opening cysteine and the closing phenylalanine or tryptophan. Fields, in order: V gene, clone size, J gene, D gene, CDR3 protein, CDR3 DNA. A D gene is named only where the DNA matches it firmly. The listing skips clone size in some rows; elsewhere it reads once, few, many or a size class.

>TRBV19|-|TRBJ1-1|-
CASSIVGRDKAFF
TGTGCCAGTAGTATAGTCGGCAGGGATAAAGCTTTCTTT
>TRBV4-3|few|TRBJ2-7|-
CASSRSSANYEQYF
TGCGCCAGCAGCCGGAGTAGCGCTAACTACGAGCAGTACTTC
>TRBV30|-|TRBJ2-7|-
CAWSPTGIYEQYF
TGTGCCTGGAGTCCTACCGGAATTTACGAGCAGTACTTC
>TRBV5-1|-|TRBJ2-7|TRBD1
CASSSLPGQGGGEQYF
TGCGCCAGCAGCTCCCTCCCCGGACAGGGAGGAGGCGAGCAGTACTTC
>TRBV19|-|TRBJ1-1|TRBD1
CASSLGQGSTEAFF
TGTGCCAGTAGTCTGGGACAGGGGTCCACTGAAGCTTTCTTT
>TRBV27|-|TRBJ1-2|-
CASRADWGFNYGYTF
TGTGCCAGCAGGGCTGATTGGGGTTTTAACTATGGCTACACCTTC
>TRBV7-9|-|TRBJ1-4|TRBD1
CASSRNRGNNEKLFF
TGTGCCAGCAGCCGGAACAGGGGTAATAATGAAAAACTGTTTTTT
>TRBV30|-|TRBJ1-3|-
CAWSPGARGNTIYF
TGTGCCTGGAGTCCAGGGGCGCGGGGAAACACCATATATTTT
>TRBV4-1|-|TRBJ1-6|TRBD1
CASSQEPGQDNSPLHF
TGCGCCAGCAGCCAAGAACCGGGACAGGATAATTCACCCCTCCACTTT
>TRBV10-3|-|TRBJ2-6|-
CAISRDSPISSGANVLTF
TGTGCCATCAGCCGGGACTCTCCCATTAGCTCTGGGGCCAACGTCCTGACTTTC
>TRBV6-1|-|TRBJ2-4|TRBD2
CASSEFGSGMPFDIQYF
TGTGCCAGCAGTGAATTTGGTAGCGGGATGCCGTTCGACATTCAGTACTTC
>TRBV5-1|-|TRBJ2-5|-
CASSLSGDEETQYF
TGCGCCAGCAGCCTTAGCGGAGATGAAGAGACCCAGTACTTC
>TRBV7-6|-|TRBJ2-3|-
CASSLGSSARAMTDTQYF
TGTGCCAGCAGCTTAGGTTCTAGCGCACGAGCAATGACAGATACGCAGTATTTT
>TRBV24-1|-|TRBJ1-5|-
CATSDRAGGNQPQHF
TGTGCCACCAGTGATAGAGCCGGCGGCAATCAGCCCCAGCATTTT
>TRBV19|-|TRBJ1-2|TRBD1
CASSPNRGGYTF
TGTGCCAGTAGTCCCAACAGGGGAGGCTACACCTTC
>TRBV6-5|-|TRBJ1-1|TRBD1
CATRGQIQMNTEAFF
TGTGCCACCAGGGGGCAGATCCAAATGAACACTGAAGCTTTCTTT
>TRBV7-3|-|TRBJ2-5|-
CASSLTGGGTQYF
TGTGCCAGCAGCTTGACAGGTGGTGGGACCCAGTACTTC
>TRBV14|-|TRBJ1-4|-
CASSQGPNEKLFF
TGTGCCAGCAGCCAGGGGCCTAATGAAAAACTGTTTTTT
>TRBV6-4|-|TRBJ1-2|TRBD1
CASSLTGNDHYGYTF
TGTGCCAGCAGCTTGACAGGGAACGACCACTATGGCTACACCTTC
>TRBV6-2/TRBV6-3|-|TRBJ2-6|-
CASSDYRVISGANVLTF
TGTGCCAGCAGTGATTACAGGGTGATCTCTGGGGCCAACGTCCTGACTTTC
>TRBV15|-|TRBJ2-3|-
CATSRVGELPDTQYF
TGTGCCACCAGCAGAGTCGGGGAACTGCCAGATACGCAGTATTTT
>TRBV28|-|TRBJ2-3|-
CASSSPTRPGIDTQYF
TGTGCCAGCAGTTCGCCCACACGCCCGGGGATAGATACGCAGTATTTT
>TRBV2|-|TRBJ2-5|-
CALGGANPQETQYF
TGTGCCTTGGGGGGGGCCAACCCACAAGAGACCCAGTACTTC
>TRBV18|-|TRBJ2-7|-
CASSPDGSYEQYF
TGTGCCAGCTCACCGGACGGATCCTACGAGCAGTACTTC